This T cell receptor beta chain came from a study of OX40 agonist ivuxolimab in advanced cancers. For the wider study: The costimulatory receptor OX40 (CD134) was targeted by ivuxolimab, a fully human IgG2 agonistic monoclonal antibody. Intravenous ivuxolimab was administered to patients every 2 weeks at six dose levels: 0.01, 0.1, 0.3, 1.5, 3 and 10 mg/kg. Of the approximately 50 patients in dose escalation, approximately 20 had hepatocellular carcinoma, around 15 had melanoma, 9 had renal cell carcinoma and 9 had head and neck cancer. The dose-escalation cohort was roughly 80% male with a mean age of roughly 60 years, ranging from about 20 to 80. Prior anti-PD-1, anti-PD-L1 or anti-CTLA-4 therapy was permitted, and 30% to 45% of dose-escalation patients had received checkpoint inhibitors. Partial responses occurred in three dose-escalation patients, of whom one had hepatocellular carcinoma and two had cutaneous melanoma. Peripheral TCRbeta sequencing was intended to test whether TCR sequence diversity was altered and clonal T-cell expansion was caused by ivuxolimab. The paper covers the monotherapy dose-escalation part of the phase I ivuxolimab trial, which included N of about 56 patients.

Results the study describes overall, beyond this receptor: After ivuxolimab, more expanded clones were found on average in CD8+ T cells than in CD4+ T cells. At doses of 0.1 to 3.0 mg/kg, clonal expansion of both CD4+ and CD8+ blood T cells was observed from baseline to week 6. In the 0.1-3.0 mg/kg groups, partial responders were among the patients with the lowest normalized peripheral clonal expansion, particularly in CD8+ T cells. Low levels of normalized T-cell clonal expansion were also seen in some patients who did not respond. The antigen specificity of the clonally expanded peripheral T cells was not determined.

This clone was found once. There is no known antigen for this receptor. No per-base quality is available; no much larger clone lies one base away. The trial excluded patients who had a history of autoimmune disease or were on systemic immunosuppression. Peripheral blood for TCR sequencing was collected from all dose cohorts at baseline, on cycle 4 day 1, and on cycle 7 day 1. The samples were drawn from a first-in-human, open-label, multicenter phase I dose-escalation trial of ivuxolimab. Adults with locally advanced or metastatic melanoma, renal cell carcinoma, hepatocellular carcinoma or head and neck squamous cell carcinoma were enrolled in the trial. CD4+ and CD8+ T cells were sorted separately from peripheral blood before TCR sequencing. The CDR3 starts with the cysteine, ends with the phenylalanine, and has 15 residues. The sequence is cut down to CDR3 DNA, 45 bases in frame from base 1. Based on the germline V gene (reference sequence), the CDR1 and CDR2 sequences are SEHNR and FQNEAQ. Germline trimming amounts to 5 bases on V and 4 bases on J, with 9 as the count of junction bases outside the gene matches.

To sequence the TCRbeta CDR3 region, genomic DNA was isolated from the sorted cells. The immunoSEQ Assay was used for sequencing of TCRbeta CDR3 regions. This is the immuneACCESS table as TCRdb keeps it, with only in-frame sequences that have V and J called. A part of the clones is gone; compared with another copy, unresolved V genes explain less than half, and the rest is unexplained. The sample table records approximately 61,000 clones; 75% to 90% of these occur just once. 1.2% of the sample is held by the ten biggest clonotypes. The clonotype comes from an adult with an advanced solid tumor such as melanoma, head and neck, liver or kidney cancer. Recombination connected TRBV7-9 to TRBJ1-1; a stretch of 8 junction bases matches TRBD1. The material sequenced was CD4+ or CD8+ T cells sorted from blood, taken in a trial of the OX40 agonist ivuxolimab. The DNA sequence is TGTGCCAGCAGCCGATCGACAGGGGACTTCACTGAAGCTTTCTTT. Its coded protein is CASSRSTGDFTEAFF.